This passage covers 3 T cell receptor beta chains from one sample sequenced in a study of technical replicates of blood from a few donors. Profiled with immunoSEQ multiplex PCR; TCRdb holds only in-frame clones, not every one. The sample holds 75,000 to 100,000 clones, about 93% seen once. Material: T cells isolated from PBMCs. The receptors derive from a human donor in good health.

V is TRBV28 and J is TRBJ2-5; 8 bases fit TRBD2. V dropped 11 bases and J dropped 2; count of bases not matched to a gene: 4. This CDR3 has 12 amino acids. CDR1 and CDR2 from the germline V gene are MDHEN and SYDVKM. CDR3 in DNA: TGTGCCGGGGGGACTAGGCAAGAGACCCAGTACTTC. This codes for CAGGTRQETQYF. Full variable domain (missing parts from reference TRBV28 and TRBJ2-5): DVKVTQSSRYLVKRTGEKVFLECVQDMDHENMFWYRQDPGLGLRLIYFSYDVKMKEKGDIPEGYSVSREKKERFSLILESASTNQTSMYLCAGGTRQETQYFGPGTRLLVL.

A few counts support this clone. The CDR3 coding sequence is TGTGCCAGCAGCCCCGGGGGGATGGCTGGAAACACCATATATTTT. Translation: CASSPGGMAGNTIYF. The rearrangement joins TRBV14 to TRBJ1-3; D is possibly TRBD1 (5 bases). Germline lookup yields CDR1 SGHDN and CDR2 FVKESK. The CDR3 totals 15 residues. The ends were cut back, 4 bases at V and 2 bases at J, with 12 bases in the middle. The full variable domain, with the rest looked up from reference TRBV14 and TRBJ1-3, is EAGVTQFPSHSVIEKGQTVTLRCDPISGHDNLYWYRRVMGKEIKFLLHFVKESKQDESGMPNNRFLAERTGGTYSTLKVQPAELEDSGVYFCASSPGGMAGNTIYFGEGSWLTVV.

This chain links TRBV19 with TRBJ2-5; D perhaps matches TRBD2 (5 bases). Germline V gene lookup returns CDR1 LNHDA and CDR2 SQIVND (reference sequence). The V and J ends lost 5 bases and 2 bases respectively, with 9 bases between them. This CDR3 spans 13 amino acids. The DNA of the CDR3 is TGTGCCAGTAGTGAGGGTATTCAAGAGACCCAGTACTTC. Its translation is CASSEGIQETQYF. Complete variable domain (other parts from reference TRBV19 and TRBJ2-5): DGGITQSPKYLFRKEGQNVTLSCEQNLNHDAMYWYRQDPGQGLRLIYYSQIVNDFQKGDIAEGYSVSREKKESFPLTVTSAQKNPTAFYLCASSEGIQETQYFGPGTRLLVL.